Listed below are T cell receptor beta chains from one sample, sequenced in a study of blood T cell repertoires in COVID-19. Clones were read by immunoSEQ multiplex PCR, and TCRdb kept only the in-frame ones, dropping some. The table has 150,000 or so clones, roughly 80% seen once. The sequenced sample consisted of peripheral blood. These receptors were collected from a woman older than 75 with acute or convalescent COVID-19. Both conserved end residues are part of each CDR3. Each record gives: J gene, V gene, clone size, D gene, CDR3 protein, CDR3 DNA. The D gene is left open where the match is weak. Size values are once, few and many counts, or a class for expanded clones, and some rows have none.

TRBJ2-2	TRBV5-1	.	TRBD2	CASSLEASGPNTGELFF	TGCGCCAGCAGCTTGGAAGCTAGCGGACCGAACACCGGGGAGCTGTTTTTT
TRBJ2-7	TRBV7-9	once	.	CASRSGQGAGGTYEQYF	TGTGCCAGCAGGTCGGGACAGGGCGCGGGAGGGACCTACGAGCAGTACTTC
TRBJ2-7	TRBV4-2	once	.	CASSQAGTRSYEQYF	TGTGCCAGCAGCCAAGCCGGGACACGCTCCTACGAGCAGTACTTC
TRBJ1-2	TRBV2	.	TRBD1	CASRTGQGAYGYTF	TGTGCCAGCAGGACGGGACAGGGGGCCTATGGCTACACCTTC
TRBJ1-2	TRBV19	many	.	CAISTAPYGYTF	TGTGCCATTTCGACAGCCCCATATGGCTACACCTTC
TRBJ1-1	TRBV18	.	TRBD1	CASSPGTENTEAFF	TGTGCCAGCTCACCCGGGACAGAGAACACTGAAGCTTTCTTT
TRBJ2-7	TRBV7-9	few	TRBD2	CASSLSASGSVYEQYF	TGTGCCAGCAGCTTATCTGCTAGCGGATCTGTCTACGAGCAGTACTTC
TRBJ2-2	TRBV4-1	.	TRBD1	CASSRAIGTGGMGTGELFF	TGCGCCAGCAGCCGCGCAATCGGGACAGGGGGCATGGGTACCGGGGAGCTGTTTTTT
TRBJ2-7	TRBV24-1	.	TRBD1	CATSDTGTGIYEQYF	TGTGCCACCAGTGATACCGGGACAGGGATCTACGAGCAGTACTTC
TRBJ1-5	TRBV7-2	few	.	CASSLAGVGEPQHF	TGTGCCAGCAGCTTGGCAGGGGTTGGGGAGCCCCAGCATTTT
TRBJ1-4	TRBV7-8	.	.	CASSPAGGEDYEKLFF	TGTGCCAGCAGCCCCGCCGGGGGGGAGGATTATGAAAAACTGTTTTTT
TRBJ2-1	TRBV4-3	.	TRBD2	CASSQLAGGVKFF	TGCGCCAGCAGCCAATTAGCGGGGGGGGTAAAGTTCTTC
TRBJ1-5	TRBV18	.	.	CASSPDTGNQPQHF	TGTGCCAGCTCACCGGACACGGGCAATCAGCCCCAGCATTTT
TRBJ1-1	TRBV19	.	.	CASSIQVRMNTEAFF	TGTGCCAGTAGTATACAGGTCCGCATGAACACTGAAGCTTTCTTT
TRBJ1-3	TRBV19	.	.	CASSTGRSRWTGNTIYF	TGTGCCAGTAGTACCGGTCGAAGCAGGTGGACTGGAAACACCATATATTTT
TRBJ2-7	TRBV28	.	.	CASSSSPTGPTYEQYF	TGTGCCAGCAGCTCTTCCCCGACAGGACCGACCTACGAGCAGTACTTC
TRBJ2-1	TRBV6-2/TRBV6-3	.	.	CASSFQSEQFF	TGTGCCAGCAGTTTTCAGTCTGAGCAGTTCTTC
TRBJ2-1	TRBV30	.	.	CAWSVWGGPRSEQFF	TGTGCCTGGAGTGTATGGGGGGGCCCGCGTTCTGAGCAGTTCTTC
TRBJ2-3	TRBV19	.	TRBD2	CASSRLGTSGRTDTQYF	TGTGCCAGTAGTAGGTTGGGGACTAGCGGTAGGACAGATACGCAGTATTTT